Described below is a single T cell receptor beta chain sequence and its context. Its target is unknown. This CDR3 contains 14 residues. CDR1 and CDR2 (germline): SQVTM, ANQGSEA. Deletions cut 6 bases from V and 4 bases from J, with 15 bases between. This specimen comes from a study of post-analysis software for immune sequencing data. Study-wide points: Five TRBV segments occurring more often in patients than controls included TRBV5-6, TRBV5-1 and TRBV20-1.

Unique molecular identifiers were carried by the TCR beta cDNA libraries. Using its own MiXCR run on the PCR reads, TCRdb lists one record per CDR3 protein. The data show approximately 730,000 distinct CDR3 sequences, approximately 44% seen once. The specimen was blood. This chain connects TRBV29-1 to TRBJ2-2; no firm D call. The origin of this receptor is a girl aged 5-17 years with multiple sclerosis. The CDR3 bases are TGCAGCGTAGGAGTGGCTCTGGGCACCGGGGAGCTGTTTTTT. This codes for CSVGVALGTGELFF.